The 24 T cell receptor beta chains reported below all come from one sample, sequenced in a study of cytomegalovirus exposure and HLA in healthy donors. The PCR ran on 60 Vbeta and 13 Jbeta primers. The repertoire was sequenced with immunoSEQ multiplex PCR; TCRdb's copy has only in-frame clones and lacks some. Of some 44,000 clones listed, about nine tenths were seen once; the top ten hold 8%. Sequencing input: PBMCs. The receptors here all came from a woman aged 40 to 55 in good health and CMV-seropositive.

This chain connects TRBV27 to TRBJ2-3; 9 positions match TRBD2. With V trimmed by 0 bases and J by 6 bases, 4 bases remained unmatched. Germline CDR1 MNHEY, CDR2 SMNVEV (reference sequence). This CDR3 is built from 15 residues. The CDR3 protein is CASSLSRREGDTQYF. The CDR3, as DNA: TGTGCCAGCAGTTTATCTCGGCGGGAGGGGGATACGCAGTATTTT.

A word on this clone: The germline gene is not matched at one end of the junction; a read error may be the cause. This CDR3 is CSVKETGPRGNTEAFF. The CDR3 region has the DNA TGCAGCGTTAAAGAGACAGGGCCAAGGGGGAACACTGAAGCTTTCTTT. The chain combines TRBV29-1 with TRBJ1-1, with 7 bases fitting TRBD1. Germline V gives CDR1 SQVTM, CDR2 ANQGSEA. The CDR3 has 16 residues.

The J gene is TRBJ2-3, the V gene TRBV6-1; D ambiguous. V lost 8 bases and J lost 0, with 9 bases in between. The V gene's germline CDR1 is MNHNS and CDR2 SASEGT. The CDR3 sequence is 13 residues long. Here the CDR3 reads CASYSFSTDTQYF. The CDR3 bases are TGTGCCAGCTACAGTTTCAGCACAGATACGCAGTATTTT.

This chain links TRBV29-1 with TRBJ2-7; TRBD1 is a possible D gene (6 bases). Trimming cost V 0 bases and J 2 bases, with 14 bases left between them. Per the germline V gene, CDR1 is SQVTM and CDR2 is ANQGSEA. The CDR3 totals 15 residues. CDR3 in amino acids: CSVEDLERGTYEQYF. DNA for the CDR3: TGCAGCGTTGAAGATCTTGAGAGGGGGACCTACGAGCAGTACTTC.

The genes are TRBV10-2 and TRBJ2-7; D possibly corresponds to TRBD1 (5 bases). V lost 6 bases and J 0 bases, leaving 15 bases between the germline ends. CDR3 length equals 15 residues. CDR1 and CDR2 from the germline V gene are WSHSY and SAAADI. DNA for the CDR3: TGCGCCAGCAGCGCCTGGGATGGGGCCTCCTACGAGCAGTACTTC. It translates to CASSAWDGASYEQYF.

This rearrangement joins TRBV6-1 to TRBJ1-5; D gene uncertain. The CDR3 has 13 residues. V shed 7 bases and J shed 4 bases, with 11 bases lying between them. CDR1 MNHNS and CDR2 SASEGT come from the germline V gene. CDR3 in amino acids: CASTREVNQPQHF. The CDR3 DNA reads as TGTGCCAGCACCCGGGAGGTAAATCAGCCCCAGCATTTT.

V gene TRBV5-5 combines with J gene TRBJ1-2; 10 nucleotides line up with TRBD1. V was pared by 4 bases and J by 7 bases, with 7 bases of the junction left unmatched. The CDR3 spans 14 residues. Germline lookup yields CDR1 SGHKS and CDR2 YYEKEE (reference sequence). The CDR3 sequence is CASSLGQGVGGYTF. As DNA, the CDR3 is TGTGCCAGCAGCCTCGGACAGGGGGTAGGTGGCTACACCTTC.

This chain links TRBV7-3 with TRBJ2-1, with 15 nucleotides matching TRBD2. The CDR3 totals 15 residues. J lost 7 bases, V lost 6 bases, and 4 bases had no gene match. Germline V gives CDR1 SGHTA, CDR2 FQGTGA. For the CDR3, the DNA is TGTGCCAGCAGGGCCGGGACTAGCGGGAGGAATGAGCAGTTCTTC. Its translation: CASRAGTSGRNEQFF.

This clone turned up a few times. With only one base between it and a far larger clone, this is likely a read error. At the DNA level, this CDR3 is encoded by other sequences in the same sample as well. The rearrangement joins TRBV6-5 to TRBJ2-1; 7 bases match TRBD1. J lost 7 bases, V lost 0 bases, and 6 bases had no gene match. From germline, CDR1 is MNHEY and CDR2 SVGAGI. CDR3 length: 15 amino acids. The DNA of the CDR3 is TGTGCCAGCAGTTACTCCACCCAGGGGGAAAATGAGCAGTTCTTC. It translates to CASSYSTQGENEQFF.

The chain combines TRBV7-2 with TRBJ2-5, with a weak D call TRBD2 (6 bases). V gave up 5 bases and J gave up 4 bases, with 8 bases separating them. The V gene's germline CDR1 is SGHTA and CDR2 FQGNSA. The CDR3 covers 12 residues. CDR3 sequence (DNA): TGTGCCAGCAGCCAACTAGCAGAGACCCAGTACTTC. Protein sequence: CASSQLAETQYF.

The V gene is TRBV11-2, the J gene TRBJ2-1; 12 positions match TRBD1. Germline lookup yields CDR1 SGHAT and CDR2 FQNNGV. The CDR3 loop spans 17 amino acids. V was pared by 1 base and J by 7 bases, with 8 bases of the junction left unmatched. CDR3 loop: CASSLVGTGGARNEQFF. The DNA for the CDR3 is TGTGCCAGCAGCTTAGTTGGGACAGGGGGCGCCCGGAATGAGCAGTTCTTC.

The chain links TRBV25-1 to TRBJ1-1; D may be TRBD1 (6 bases). The germline V gene has CDR1 MGHDK and CDR2 SYGVNS. The CDR3 loop spans 18 amino acids. Trimming pared 3 bases from V and 1 base from J, leaving 21 bases between. The CDR3 nucleotides are TGTGCCAGCAGTGATTCCCGGGCAGGGGCTCCCTCGAACACTGAAGCTTTCTTT. Translation gives CASSDSRAGAPSNTEAFF.

The chain is built from TRBV9 and TRBJ1-2; 8 bases align to TRBD1. The V gene's germline CDR1 is SGDLS and CDR2 YYNGEE. CDR3 size: 13 residues. V trimming: 3 bases; J trimming: 7 bases; junction bases outside the gene matches: 5. CDR3 sequence (DNA): TGTGCCAGCAGCGCGACAGGGGAGGGTGGCTACACCTTC. Encoded protein: CASSATGEGGYTF.

The chain couples TRBV2 to TRBJ1-5; 9 bases map to TRBD1. Germline V gene data show CDR1 as SNHLY and CDR2 as FYNNEI. The junction had 6 bases not matched to a gene; V was cut back by 4 bases and J by 8 bases. This CDR3 is built from 14 residues. The CDR3 DNA reads as TGTGCCAGCAGTGCCGCGGGACAGGGCAAGCCCCAGCATTTT. Translation gives CASSAAGQGKPQHF.

This chain links TRBV11-3 with TRBJ2-6, with 7 bases lining up with TRBD2. CDR1 is SGHNT and CDR2 is YENEEA in the germline V gene. This CDR3 spans 17 amino acids. Unmatched junction bases numbered 10, after V lost 8 bases and J lost 0 bases. The CDR3 bases are TGTGCCAGCTCTGGCGGGAGTTCGGGCTCTGGGGCCAACGTCCTGACTTTC. Amino acid sequence: CASSGGSSGSGANVLTF.

The rearrangement joins TRBV2 to TRBJ2-3, with 9 bases aligning to TRBD2. This CDR3 spans 14 amino acids. Germline lookup yields CDR1 SNHLY and CDR2 FYNNEI. Trimming at V came to 9 bases and at J to 5 bases, leaving 9 bases not matched to a gene. DNA for the CDR3: TGTGCCAGTGCCGGGACTAGCCGTAAAGATACGCAGTATTTT. Translating gives CASAGTSRKDTQYF.

V and J are TRBV30 and TRBJ2-7, with unresolved D. Trimming removed 2 bases from V and 2 bases from J, with 4 bases in between. The CDR3 runs to 11 residues. Germline assignment: CDR1 GTSNPN and CDR2 SVGIG (reference sequence). CDR3: CAWSLAYEQYF. CDR3 nucleotide sequence: TGTGCCTGGAGTCTAGCCTACGAGCAGTACTTC.

The V call is TRBV25-1, the J call TRBJ2-1; D unresolved. The ends were cut back, 0 bases at V and 8 bases at J, with 11 bases in the middle. Germline lookup yields CDR1 MGHDK and CDR2 SYGVNS. This CDR3 contains 14 residues. The CDR3 loop is CASSEYMGADEQFF. The CDR3 DNA follows: TGTGCCAGCAGTGAATATATGGGTGCGGATGAGCAGTTCTTC.

This chain joins TRBV18 and TRBJ2-3; D is possibly TRBD2 (6 bases). Per germline, CDR1 KGHSH and CDR2 LQKENI. The ends were cut back, 0 bases at V and 0 bases at J, with 10 bases in the middle. The CDR3 is made up of 16 amino acids. The CDR3 loop reads CASSPPEGTSTDTQYF. The CDR3 DNA sequence: TGTGCCAGCTCACCACCAGAGGGGACTAGCACAGATACGCAGTATTTT.

This clone was observed a single time. The chain carries TRBV7-9 and TRBJ1-3; no clear D gene. In germline, CDR1 is SEHNR, CDR2 FQNEAQ (reference sequence). V was pared by 5 bases and J by 0 bases, with 8 bases between. The CDR3 length is 14 residues. The CDR3 protein is CASSPLSSGNTIYF. The CDR3 coding sequence is TGTGCCAGCAGCCCCCTTAGCTCTGGAAACACCATATATTTT.

V is TRBV5-8 and J is TRBJ2-2, with D perhaps matching TRBD2 (6 bases). This CDR3 contains 16 residues. Trimming removed 0 bases at V and 2 bases at J, with 11 bases between. The germline CDR1 and CDR2 sequences are SGHTS and YDEGEE. DNA of the CDR3: TGTGCCAGCAGCTTGGAAGGGGACTTAAACACCGGGGAGCTGTTTTTT. It encodes CASSLEGDLNTGELFF.

V usage is TRBV6-6 and J usage is TRBJ1-5, with D tentatively TRBD1 (6 bases). The V gene's germline CDR1 is MNHNY and CDR2 SVGAGI (reference sequence). V lost 6 bases, J lost 4 bases, and 13 bases lay in between. The CDR3 has 14 amino acids. The CDR3 sequence: CASSLGQKNQPQHF. CDR3 bases: TGTGCCAGCAGCCTCGGACAGAAAAATCAGCCCCAGCATTTT.

This clone was observed once. CDR3 in DNA: TGTGCCAGCAGTGCGACAGGGGTTAATTCCTACGAGCAGTACTTC. It translates to CASSATGVNSYEQYF. The rearrangement joins TRBV6-1 to TRBJ2-7, with 8 bases that match TRBD1. The CDR3 extends over 15 amino acids. Germline CDR1 MNHNS, CDR2 SASEGT. J lost 1 base, V lost 4 bases, and 6 bases had no gene match.

This chain uses TRBV5-6 with TRBJ2-2; D unclear. The CDR3 loop spans 13 amino acids. V dropped 2 bases and J dropped 8 bases, with 10 bases sitting between them. Germline-derived CDR1 and CDR2 are SGHDT and YYEEEE. This CDR3 is CASSLPGPGELFF. In nucleotides, the CDR3 is TGTGCCAGCAGCTTACCCGGTCCGGGGGAGCTGTTTTTT.